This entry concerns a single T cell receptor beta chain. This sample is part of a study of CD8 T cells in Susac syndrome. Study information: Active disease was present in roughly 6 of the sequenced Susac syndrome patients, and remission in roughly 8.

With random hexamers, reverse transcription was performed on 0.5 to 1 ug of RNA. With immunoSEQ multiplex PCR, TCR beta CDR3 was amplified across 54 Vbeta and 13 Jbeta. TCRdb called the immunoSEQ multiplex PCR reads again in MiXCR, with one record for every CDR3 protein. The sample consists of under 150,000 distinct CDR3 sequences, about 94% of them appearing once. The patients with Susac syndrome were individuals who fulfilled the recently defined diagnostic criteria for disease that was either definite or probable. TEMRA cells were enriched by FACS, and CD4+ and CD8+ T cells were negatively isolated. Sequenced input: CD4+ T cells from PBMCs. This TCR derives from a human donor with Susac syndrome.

The CDR3 sequence: CASSWASTDTQYF. The DNA of the CDR3 is TGTGCCAGCAGCTGGGCTAGCACAGATACGCAGTATTTT. V and J are TRBV7-2 and TRBJ2-3, with no clear D. This CDR3 comprises 13 residues. Germline-derived CDR1 and CDR2 are SGHTA and FQGNSA. The V end lost 4 bases, the J end lost 0 bases, and 5 bases lay between the germline ends.